This is a list of T cell receptor beta chains from one sample in a study of blood T cell repertoires in COVID-19. Here immunoSEQ multiplex PCR was the method, and the copy in TCRdb shows in-frame clones only, minus some. The data show 150,000 to 200,000 clones, roughly 86% seen once. Material for sequencing was peripheral blood. The source of these receptors is a man aged 18 to 29 with acute or convalescent COVID-19. The CDR3 runs from the conserved cysteine through the conserved F or W. D genes are given only for firm matches.

v_gene: TRBV18; d_gene: NA; j_gene: TRBJ1-1; CDR3aa: CASLRSQGHTEAFF
v_gene: TRBV25-1; d_gene: TRBD1; j_gene: TRBJ2-1; CDR3aa: CASSVWGTGSYNEQFF
v_gene: TRBV2; d_gene: TRBD2; j_gene: TRBJ2-1; CDR3aa: CASSELTSGYNEQFF
v_gene: TRBV19; d_gene: TRBD1; j_gene: TRBJ2-1; CDR3aa: CASSRGTVSNEQFF
v_gene: TRBV29-1; d_gene: TRBD2; j_gene: TRBJ2-5; CDR3aa: CSVPRVAGGTQYF
v_gene: TRBV19; d_gene: NA; j_gene: TRBJ1-6; CDR3aa: CASSVYDNSPLHF
v_gene: TRBV7-9; d_gene: TRBD1; j_gene: TRBJ2-7; CDR3aa: CASSAAGTGGYYEQYF
v_gene: TRBV18; d_gene: TRBD1; j_gene: TRBJ1-1; CDR3aa: CASSSGTGGAENTEAFF
v_gene: TRBV3-1/TRBV3-2; d_gene: NA; j_gene: TRBJ1-4; CDR3aa: CASSQDLSRGPIKTNEKLFF
v_gene: TRBV6-5; d_gene: TRBD1; j_gene: TRBJ1-4; CDR3aa: CASSRDRILFF
v_gene: TRBV29-1; d_gene: NA; j_gene: TRBJ2-1; CDR3aa: CSVGGAWEQFF
v_gene: TRBV2; d_gene: TRBD1; j_gene: TRBJ2-1; CDR3aa: CASSGTGGPYNEQFF
v_gene: TRBV19; d_gene: TRBD1; j_gene: TRBJ2-7; CDR3aa: CASISRDRPVEQYF
v_gene: TRBV9; d_gene: NA; j_gene: TRBJ1-4; CDR3aa: CASSVEGSTDATNEKLFF
v_gene: TRBV5-5; d_gene: TRBD2; j_gene: TRBJ2-2; CDR3aa: CASSLSSGNTGELFF
v_gene: TRBV11-2; d_gene: TRBD1; j_gene: TRBJ1-1; CDR3aa: CASIKDRGRITEAFF
v_gene: TRBV7-3; d_gene: NA; j_gene: TRBJ2-5; CDR3aa: CASSLNSLETQYF
v_gene: TRBV30; d_gene: NA; j_gene: TRBJ1-4; CDR3aa: CAWSVPEANEKLFF
v_gene: TRBV5-6; d_gene: NA; j_gene: TRBJ1-2; CDR3aa: CASSLGTKDYGYTF